Presented here are 10 T cell receptor beta chains from one specimen sequenced in a study of blood T cell repertoires in COVID-19. TCRdb's table, derived via immunoSEQ multiplex PCR, lists solely in-frame clones and lacks some. The sample consists of under 200,000 clones, 90% of them appearing once. The sequenced material came from peripheral blood. The receptor set was obtained from a man aged 45 to 65 with acute or convalescent COVID-19.

The gene calls are TRBV18 and TRBJ2-2, with 7 bases matching TRBD1. Germline assignment: CDR1 KGHSH and CDR2 LQKENI. After removal of 6 bases from V and 0 bases from J, the junction contained 4 bases not matched to a gene. CDR3 length: 15 amino acids. The CDR3 DNA sequence: TGTGCCAGCTCCCAGGGACAGACGAACACCGGGGAGCTGTTTTTT. Its protein is CASSQGQTNTGELFF.

The chain joins TRBV30 to TRBJ1-2; 8 positions match TRBD1. This CDR3 is 12 amino acids long. V was clipped by 8 bases and J by 7 bases; unmatched bases: 9. The germline V gene encodes CDR1 GTSNPN and CDR2 SVGIG (reference sequence). In DNA, the CDR3 is TGTGCCGCACAGGGGGATCGCGGTGGCTACACCTTC. Its protein is CAAQGDRGGYTF.

As concerns this clone: Other DNA sequences in the same sample also yield this CDR3. The chain joins TRBV9 to TRBJ2-5, with D tentatively TRBD2 (5 bases). Germline CDR1 SGDLS, CDR2 YYNGEE. Trimming stripped 0 bases from V and 5 bases from J, with 8 bases between. The CDR3 spans 13 residues. The CDR3 is CASSVGGKETQYF. The CDR3 nucleotides read TGTGCCAGCAGCGTAGGAGGGAAGGAGACCCAGTACTTC. The full variable domain, with the rest looked up from reference TRBV9 and TRBJ2-5, is DSGVTQTPKHLITATGQRVTLRCSPRSGDLSVYWYQQSLDQGLQFLIQYYNGEERAKGNILERFSAQQFPDLHSELNLSSLELGDSALYFCASSVGGKETQYFGPGTRLLVL.

This chain connects TRBV7-7 to TRBJ2-5; D remains ambiguous. V dropped 5 bases and J dropped 2 bases, with 9 bases sitting between them. Germline lookup yields CDR1 SSHAT and CDR2 FNYEAQ (reference sequence). The CDR3 runs to 13 residues. CDR3 region: CASSLFVQETQYF. The CDR3 DNA reads as TGTGCCAGCAGCCTCTTTGTTCAAGAGACCCAGTACTTC.

V and J are TRBV7-2 and TRBJ2-2, with 7 nucleotides matching TRBD2. J gave up 2 bases and V 4 bases, and 4 bases lay outside the gene matches. From germline, CDR1 is SGHTA and CDR2 FQGNSA. This CDR3 comprises 15 residues. CDR3 sequence (DNA): TGTGCCAGCAGCTCCGGACTAGTCAACACCGGGGAGCTGTTTTTT. Its translation is CASSSGLVNTGELFF. The full variable domain, completed using reference TRBV7-2 and TRBJ2-2, is GAGVSQSPSNKVTEKGKDVELRCDPISGHTALYWYRQSLGQGLEFLIYFQGNSAPDKSGLPSDRFSAERTGGSVSTLTIQRTQQEDSAVYLCASSSGLVNTGELFFGEGSRLTVL.

The gene calls are TRBV27 and TRBJ1-6; weak D call: TRBD1 (6 bases). The CDR3 totals 15 residues. The V end was cut by 5 bases, the J end by 6 bases, with 14 bases between. Germline V gene data show CDR1 as MNHEY and CDR2 as SMNVEV (reference sequence). The CDR3 DNA is TGTGCCAGCAGTCCTTTAACAGGGCTTAATTCACCCCTCCACTTT. This codes for CASSPLTGLNSPLHF.

The J gene is TRBJ2-7, the V gene TRBV28; a weak D match, TRBD1 (5 bases). Trimming pared 8 bases from V and 6 bases from J, leaving 14 bases between. CDR1 is MDHEN and CDR2 is SYDVKM in the germline V gene. The CDR3 is 12 residues long. CDR3 in DNA: TGTGCCAGCGAAGGGGTCCCTCGCGAGCAGTACTTC. Protein product: CASEGVPREQYF. Variable domain in full (rest from reference TRBV28 and TRBJ2-7): DVKVTQSSRYLVKRTGEKVFLECVQDMDHENMFWYRQDPGLGLRLIYFSYDVKMKEKGDIPEGYSVSREKKERFSLILESASTNQTSMYLCASEGVPREQYFGPGTRLTVT.

This rearrangement joins TRBV29-1 to TRBJ1-3; 7 bases map to TRBD1. This CDR3 is 12 amino acids long. Germline values: CDR1 SQVTM, CDR2 ANQGSEA. Trimming at V came to 6 bases and at J to 4 bases, leaving 3 bases not matched to a gene. Written as DNA, the CDR3 is TGCAGCGTGGGACAGACCGGAAACACCATATATTTT. This codes for CSVGQTGNTIYF.

The gene calls are TRBV10-3 and TRBJ1-1, with 9 bases that match TRBD1. The CDR3 sequence is 13 residues long. Germline lookup yields CDR1 ENHRY and CDR2 SYGVKD. Trimming removed 10 bases from V and 3 bases from J; junction bases left unmatched: 6. CDR3 coding DNA: TGTGCCACCCGGGGACAGGGAGACACTGAAGCTTTCTTT. It codes for CATRGQGDTEAFF.

The chain employs TRBV28 and TRBJ1-2; TRBD1 matches at 8 bases. Trimming cost V 6 bases and J 2 bases; bases outside gene matches: 8. This CDR3 contains 15 residues. Germline CDR1 and CDR2: MDHEN and SYDVKM. CDR3 residues: CASRLGTGENYGYTF. The CDR3 coding sequence is TGTGCCAGCAGGCTAGGGACAGGAGAAAACTATGGCTACACCTTC.